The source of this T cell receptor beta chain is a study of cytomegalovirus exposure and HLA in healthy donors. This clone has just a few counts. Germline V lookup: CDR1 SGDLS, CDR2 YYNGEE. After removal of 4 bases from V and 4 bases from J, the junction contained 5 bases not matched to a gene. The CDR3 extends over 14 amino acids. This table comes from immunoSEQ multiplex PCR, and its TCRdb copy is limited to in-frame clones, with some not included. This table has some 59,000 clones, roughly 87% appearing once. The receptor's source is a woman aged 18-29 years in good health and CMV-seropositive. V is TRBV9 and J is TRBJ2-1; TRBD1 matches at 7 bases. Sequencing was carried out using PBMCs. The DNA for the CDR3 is TGTGCCAGCAGCTTACAGGGGAGATACAATGAGCAGTTCTTC. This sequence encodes CASSLQGRYNEQFF.